This section outlines one TCR beta chain sequence together with its context. Its target antigen remains unknown. One base away there is no much larger clone; base qualities are not given. The source of the sample is a study of blood T cell repertoires in COVID-19 (dated by TCRdb to between 2020 and 2021). In terms of the full investigation: Collaborator samples came from the United States, Italy and Spain and covered acute and convalescent phases of COVID-19. The repertoires were released in a freely available public database meant as a resource for research on the immune response to SARS-CoV-2. The samples were drawn from two sources: the first 160 participants of the ongoing ImmuneRACE study, and 1,200 or so subjects contributed by 6 global collaborators. The material from the prospective study consisted of cDNA or gDNA derived from T cells, B-cell-depleted T cells, or PBMCs. The dataset comprised deeply sampled blood TCRbeta repertoires from subjects exposed to, actively infected with, or recovered from COVID-19. Nearly every sample came with metadata listing a de-identified subject ID, COVID-19 status, age in years and sex. Where HLA class I and class II types were available, the types were taken from metadata supplied by the sample provider, not from assay-based typing.

TCRbeta CDR3 regions were amplified from genomic DNA using the immunoSEQ Assay, a bias-controlled multiplex PCR. Concerning the study's data processing: The number of nucleated cells in each sample was estimated by amplification of reference gene primers within the assay. Sequence reads were collapsed and filtered to measure the absolute abundance of every unique TCRbeta CDR3 rearrangement. Productive Simpson clonality was computed per sample as the square root of Simpson's diversity index over productive rearrangements. TCRdb's version of the immuneACCESS table is confined to in-frame rearrangements and falls short of the full clone set. An unresolved V gene accounts for under half of the shortfall where checked; the remainder is of unknown origin. That table is the source of V, J and clone size, and D and trimming were worked out from the DNA. Within this sample are roughly 250,000 clones, with 90% of them counted one time only. Clones ranked in the top ten supply approximately 4% of the sample.

Each collaborating institution followed its own protocols to collect whole blood in K2EDTA tubes. Collaborator samples were shipped for TCRbeta analysis as frozen whole blood, isolated PBMCs, or DNA extracted from either sample type. The investigation overall reported the following: How much clinical and demographic metadata was included differed by source and by participant, and the metadata was provided uncurated.

CDR1 and CDR2 are drawn from the germline V gene (reference sequence): LGHDT, YNNKEL. Spanning cysteine to valine, the CDR3 consists of 16 amino acids. This entry keeps only the CDR3 DNA: 48 bases, framed from base 1. V is reduced by 0 bases and J by 1 base, leaving a spacing of 13 bases between them. The sequence derives from a middle-aged woman with acute or convalescent COVID-19. Recombination linked TRBV3-1 (or the pseudogene TRBV3-2) to TRBJ2-7, and TRBD1 may be the D gene, going by 6 matching bases. Sequencing used peripheral blood. The base sequence is TGTGCCAGCAGCCAAGAAAACTCAGGGGAATCCTACGAGCAGTACGTC. It encodes CASSQENSGESYEQYV.